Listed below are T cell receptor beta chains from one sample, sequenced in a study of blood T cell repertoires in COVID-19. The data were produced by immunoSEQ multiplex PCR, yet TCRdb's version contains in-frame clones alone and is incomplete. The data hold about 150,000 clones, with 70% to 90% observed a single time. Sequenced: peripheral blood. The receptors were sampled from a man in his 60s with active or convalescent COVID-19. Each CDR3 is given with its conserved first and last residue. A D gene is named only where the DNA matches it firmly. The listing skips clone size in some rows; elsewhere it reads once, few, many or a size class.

CASSHLGKGEMNTEAFF,TGCGCCAGCAGCCACCTGGGAAAGGGAGAGATGAACACTGAAGCTTTCTTT,TRBV5-1,-,-,17,TRBJ1-1
CASSPRTEAFF,TGTGCCAGCAGCCCCCGGACTGAAGCTTTCTTT,TRBV7-8,-,-,11,TRBJ1-1
CASSLYGDGSTDTQYF,TGTGCCAGCAGTTTGTACGGAGACGGGTCCACAGATACGCAGTATTTT,TRBV27,-,-,16,TRBJ2-3
CASSQAGGRYEQYF,TGTGCCAGCAGCCAAGCGGGAGGGAGGTACGAGCAGTACTTC,TRBV3-1/TRBV3-2,TRBD2,once,14,TRBJ2-7
CASNRGRGYEQYF,TGCGCCAGCAACAGGGGGCGAGGCTACGAGCAGTACTTC,TRBV10-1,TRBD1,-,13,TRBJ2-7
CASSSSQGLHTEAFF,TGTGCCAGCAGCTCTTCGCAGGGTCTGCACACTGAAGCTTTCTTT,TRBV7-8,-,-,15,TRBJ1-1
CASSYGGGTQETQYF,TGTGCCAGCAGTTACGGCGGGGGGACCCAAGAGACCCAGTACTTC,TRBV6-2/TRBV6-3,TRBD2,-,15,TRBJ2-5
CASSQDSYASGANVLTF,TGTGCCAGCAGCCAAGATAGCTACGCCTCTGGGGCCAACGTCCTGACTTTC,TRBV3-1/TRBV3-2,-,-,17,TRBJ2-6
CASSLAIGETDTQYF,TGCGCCAGCAGCTTGGCCATCGGGGAGACAGATACGCAGTATTTT,TRBV5-1,-,once,15,TRBJ2-3
CASSEAISYGYTF,TGTGCCAGCAGCGAAGCCATTTCCTATGGCTACACCTTC,TRBV7-8,-,once,13,TRBJ1-2
CASRDRGRFFASEAFF,TGTGCCAGCAGAGACAGGGGGCGATTTTTCGCGTCTGAAGCTTTCTTT,TRBV2,TRBD1,few,16,TRBJ1-1
CASSQDRRHNEQFF,TGCGCCAGCAGCCAAGATAGGAGGCACAATGAGCAGTTCTTC,TRBV4-1,-,-,14,TRBJ2-1
CASSYGRSDSPLHF,TGTGCCAGCAGTTACGGCAGGTCGGATTCACCCCTCCACTTT,TRBV27,-,few,14,TRBJ1-6
CSSARDRVDTQYF,TGTTCCTCGGCCCGGGACAGGGTAGATACGCAGTATTTT,TRBV5-6,TRBD1,few,13,TRBJ2-3
CASSESLAGVVDEQFF,TGTGCCAGCAGTGAATCCCTAGCGGGAGTTGTAGATGAGCAGTTCTTC,TRBV25-1,TRBD2,once,16,TRBJ2-1
CASSGQGDEQYF,TGTGCCAGTTCCGGACAGGGAGACGAGCAGTACTTC,TRBV6-5,TRBD1,-,12,TRBJ2-7
CASSSRWGREGYNEQFF,TGTGCCAGCAGCTCTAGATGGGGGCGGGAGGGGTACAATGAGCAGTTCTTC,TRBV7-9,TRBD2,once,17,TRBJ2-1
CASRAGEEKAEQYF,TGTGCCAGCAGGGCGGGAGAAGAAAAGGCGGAGCAGTACTTC,TRBV28,TRBD2,-,14,TRBJ2-7
CASSRGTSGRETQYF,TGTGCCAGCAGTCGTGGGACTAGCGGGAGAGAGACCCAGTACTTC,TRBV27,TRBD2,-,15,TRBJ2-5
CASSPGTQQPQHF,TGTGCCAGCAGTCCAGGGACACAGCAGCCCCAGCATTTT,TRBV12-3/TRBV12-4,-,-,13,TRBJ1-5
CATKGTSGRFGEQFF,TGTGCCACTAAGGGGACTAGCGGGAGATTTGGTGAGCAGTTCTTC,TRBV7-2,TRBD2,few,15,TRBJ2-1
CASSLDQGAYNEQFF,TGTGCCAGCAGCTTGGACCAAGGGGCTTACAATGAGCAGTTCTTC,TRBV7-9,-,-,15,TRBJ2-1
CASSTGGPEAFF,TGTGCCAGTAGTACGGGCGGGCCTGAAGCTTTCTTT,TRBV19,-,-,12,TRBJ1-1
CASTLADQETQYF,TGTGCCAGCACCCTAGCGGATCAAGAGACCCAGTACTTC,TRBV7-9,TRBD2,once,13,TRBJ2-5
CASSSPGLAGFTSSTDTQYF,TGTGCCAGCAGCTCCCCGGGACTAGCGGGATTCACCTCTAGCACAGATACGCAGTATTTT,TRBV9,TRBD2,many,20,TRBJ2-3
CASSLDRASYEQYF,TGTGCCAGCAGTTTAGACAGGGCCTCCTACGAGCAGTACTTC,TRBV27,TRBD1,-,14,TRBJ2-7
CASSDSDAANYGYTF,TGTGCCAGCAGTGATTCTGATGCAGCTAACTATGGCTACACCTTC,TRBV2,-,-,15,TRBJ1-2
CASNRQGTAYGYTF,TGTGCCAGCAACCGCCAGGGGACAGCCTATGGCTACACCTTC,TRBV3-1/TRBV3-2,TRBD1,-,14,TRBJ1-2
CASSYSTDTQYF,TGTGCCAGCAGTTACTCCACAGATACGCAGTATTTT,TRBV12-3/TRBV12-4,-,-,12,TRBJ2-3
CASSRDRGSYNEQFF,TGTGCCAGCAGCCGAGACAGGGGCTCCTACAATGAGCAGTTCTTC,TRBV5-4,TRBD1,-,15,TRBJ2-1
CASSQLGFPGEQYF,TGTGCCAGCAGCCAACTAGGATTCCCCGGCGAGCAGTACTTC,TRBV14,-,-,14,TRBJ2-7
CASSQDSRGEAFF,TGCGCCAGCAGCCAAGATTCTAGGGGTGAAGCTTTCTTT,TRBV4-3,-,-,13,TRBJ1-1
CASRALQAGGYTF,TGTGCCAGTAGGGCCCTACAGGCAGGTGGCTACACCTTC,TRBV19,-,-,13,TRBJ1-2
CASSTVYGELFF,TGTGCCAGCAGTACCGTCTACGGGGAGCTGTTTTTT,TRBV6-2/TRBV6-3,-,-,12,TRBJ2-2
CASSFLREKLFF,TGTGCCAGCAGCTTTCTGAGGGAAAAACTGTTTTTT,TRBV7-6,-,-,12,TRBJ1-4
CASSFWEGTDTQYF,TGTGCCAGCAGCTTCTGGGAGGGAACAGATACGCAGTATTTT,TRBV5-6,TRBD2,once,14,TRBJ2-3
CASQRDSRYEQYF,TGTGCCAGCCAACGGGACTCCCGCTACGAGCAGTACTTC,TRBV6-5,-,once,13,TRBJ2-7
CASSLTDRGYSPLHF,TGTGCCAGCAGTTTGACCGACAGGGGTTATTCACCCCTCCACTTT,TRBV27,TRBD1,-,15,TRBJ1-6
CASSRPRQGHYGYTF,TGTGCCAGCAGCCGCCCCAGACAGGGGCACTATGGCTACACCTTC,TRBV5-6,TRBD1,few,15,TRBJ1-2
CASSLDRGLYEQYF,TGTGCCAGCAGCTTAGACAGGGGTCTGTACGAGCAGTACTTC,TRBV7-2,TRBD1,-,14,TRBJ2-7
CATSDLGGHFEQFF,TGTGCCACCAGTGATTTGGGCGGTCACTTTGAGCAGTTCTTC,TRBV24-1,-,-,14,TRBJ2-1
CASSQIQGVQETQYF,TGTGCCAGCAGCCAGATACAGGGGGTTCAAGAGACCCAGTACTTC,TRBV14,TRBD1,-,15,TRBJ2-5
CSVEDWGRANEQYF,TGCAGCGTTGAAGACTGGGGGAGGGCCAACGAGCAGTACTTC,TRBV29-1,TRBD2,-,14,TRBJ2-7
CSVEQSRGLGQYF,TGCAGCGTTGAACAGTCGAGGGGGCTTGGGCAGTACTTC,TRBV29-1,TRBD1,-,13,TRBJ2-7
CASSPGTGSYEQYF,TGCGCCAGCAGCCCCGGGACAGGGTCCTACGAGCAGTACTTC,TRBV4-1,TRBD1,-,14,TRBJ2-7
CASSRQGAGLGQPQHF,TGTGCCAGCAGCCGTCAGGGGGCAGGGCTGGGGCAGCCCCAGCATTTT,TRBV7-2,TRBD1,-,16,TRBJ1-5
CAIAGAREQYF,TGTGCCATAGCGGGAGCGAGAGAGCAGTACTTC,TRBV28,TRBD2,-,11,TRBJ2-7
CASTRDSTNEKLFF,TGTGCCAGCACCAGGGACTCAACTAATGAAAAACTGTTTTTT,TRBV3-1/TRBV3-2,-,-,14,TRBJ1-4
CATSGGQGNTGELFF,TGTGCCACCAGCGGGGGACAGGGGAACACCGGGGAGCTGTTTTTT,TRBV15,TRBD1,-,15,TRBJ2-2
CASSLIAGGKANEQFF,TGTGCCAGCAGCTTGATAGCGGGAGGGAAGGCAAATGAGCAGTTCTTC,TRBV11-3,TRBD2,-,16,TRBJ2-1
CASRQGKGEQYF,TGTGCCAGCAGACAGGGTAAAGGCGAGCAGTACTTC,TRBV6-5,-,many,12,TRBJ2-7
CASSSTTNEQFF,TGCGCCAGCAGCTCCACAACCAATGAGCAGTTCTTC,TRBV5-1,-,few,12,TRBJ2-1
CASSVLGRGQTYEQYF,TGTGCCAGTAGTGTCCTCGGCAGGGGGCAGACCTACGAGCAGTACTTC,TRBV19,TRBD1,-,16,TRBJ2-7
CASSLGGSGNTGELFF,TGTGCCAGCAGCTTGGGTGGGAGTGGGAACACCGGGGAGCTGTTTTTT,TRBV5-4,-,-,16,TRBJ2-2
CATWDINTEAFF,TGTGCCACTTGGGACATCAACACTGAAGCTTTCTTT,TRBV19,-,-,12,TRBJ1-1
CASGQGPDTQYF,TGTGCCAGCGGCCAGGGTCCAGATACGCAGTATTTT,TRBV6-5,-,-,12,TRBJ2-3
CSASLANEQFF,TGCAGTGCTAGTTTGGCCAATGAGCAGTTCTTC,TRBV20-1,-,-,11,TRBJ2-1
CATSEAGRTYGYTF,TGTGCCACCAGTGAAGCGGGACGGACGTATGGCTACACCTTC,TRBV24-1,-,-,14,TRBJ1-2
CASSRWGTGGTGQYF,TGTGCCAGCAGCCGGTGGGGGACAGGGGGAACGGGGCAGTACTTC,TRBV11-2,TRBD1,-,15,TRBJ2-7